This T cell receptor (beta chain) was captured by sequencing in a study of cytomegalovirus exposure and HLA in healthy donors. CDR3 length: 14 residues. Germline loops: CDR1 MNHEY, CDR2 SVGAGI. Trimming removed 6 bases from V and 4 bases from J; junction bases left unmatched: 5. The PCR made use of 60 Vbeta and 13 Jbeta primers. Assay used: immunoSEQ multiplex PCR; TCRdb lists only in-frame clones, some missing. This table holds roughly 160,000 clones, more than 80% found once. As to this clone: The target antigen is unknown.

Study-level points and caveats: For most TCR beta V segments, an earlier analysis put the productive rate at about 87% or about 30% of the time. Both high specificity and high sensitivity reportedly marked the classifier's diagnosis of cytomegalovirus status. A few chains tied to CMV proved CMV antigen-specific in vitro. What TCR beta sequences reportedly achieved was accurate prediction of HLA-A and HLA-B alleles in most subjects.

This TCR was recovered from a woman in her thirties in good health and CMV-seropositive. The chain couples TRBV6-5 to TRBJ2-4; the match to TRBD1 covers 8 bases. Specimen: PBMCs. The CDR3 DNA sequence: TGTGCCAGCAGATTTGACAGGGGAAAAAACATTCAGTACTTC. It encodes CASRFDRGKNIQYF.